This TCR beta chain was retrieved from a study of cytomegalovirus exposure and HLA in healthy donors. Use of 60 Vbeta and 13 Jbeta primers characterized the PCR. Here immunoSEQ multiplex PCR was the method, and the copy in TCRdb shows in-frame clones only, minus some. This table lists approximately 130,000 clones. CDR1 and CDR2 from the germline V gene are SGHRS and YFSETQ. This CDR3 has 16 amino acids. The V and J ends lost 4 bases and 1 base, in that order; junction bases with no gene match: 7. Sequencing was carried out using PBMCs. The rearrangement uses TRBV5-1 and TRBJ2-2; 7 bases agree with TRBD2. This TCR derives from a woman between 55 and 75 years old in good health and CMV-seronegative. The CDR3, as DNA: TGCGCCAGCAGCCCCCTTACTAGCGAGAACACCGGGGAGCTGTTTTTT. Its translation: CASSPLTSENTGELFF.